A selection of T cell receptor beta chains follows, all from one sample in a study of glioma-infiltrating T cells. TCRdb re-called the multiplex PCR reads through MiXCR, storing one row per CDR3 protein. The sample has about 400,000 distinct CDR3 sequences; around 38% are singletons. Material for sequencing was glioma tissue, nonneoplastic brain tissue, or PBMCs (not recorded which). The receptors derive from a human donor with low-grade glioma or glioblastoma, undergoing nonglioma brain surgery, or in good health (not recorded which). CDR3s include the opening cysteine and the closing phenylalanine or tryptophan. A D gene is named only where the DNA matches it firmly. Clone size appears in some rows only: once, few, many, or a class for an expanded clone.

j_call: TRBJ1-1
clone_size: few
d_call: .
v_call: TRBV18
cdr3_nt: TGTGCCAGCTCACCAACAGGCTACACTGAAGCTTTCTTT
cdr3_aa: CASSPTGYTEAFF

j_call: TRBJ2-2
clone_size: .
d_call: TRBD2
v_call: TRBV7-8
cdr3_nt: TGTGCCAGCAGCTTAAAACTAGCGGGAGATCGGAACACCGGGGAGCTGTTTTTT
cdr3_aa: CASSLKLAGDRNTGELFF

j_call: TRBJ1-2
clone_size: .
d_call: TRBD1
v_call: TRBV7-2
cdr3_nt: TGTGCCTGCAGCCCCACTATGGGACAGAGCTATGGCTACACCTTC
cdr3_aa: CACSPTMGQSYGYTF

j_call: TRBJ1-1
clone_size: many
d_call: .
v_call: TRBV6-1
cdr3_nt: TGTGCCAGCAGTGAAGCTAGGAGCACTGAAGCTTTCTTT
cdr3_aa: CASSEARSTEAFF

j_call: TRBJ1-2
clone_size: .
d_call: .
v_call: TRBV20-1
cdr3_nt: TGCAGTGCTAGAGTCACCGGGGCAGGGTACCACTATGGCTACACCTTC
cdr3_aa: CSARVTGAGYHYGYTF

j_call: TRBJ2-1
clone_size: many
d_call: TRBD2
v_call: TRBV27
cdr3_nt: TGTGCCAGCAGTTTATCTAGTCTAGCGGGTGGTAGCGAGCAGTTCTTC
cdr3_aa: CASSLSSLAGGSEQFF

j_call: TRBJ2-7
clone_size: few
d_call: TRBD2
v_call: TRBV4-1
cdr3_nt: TGCGCCAGCAGCCAAGGGACTAGCGTTCCCTACGAGCAGTACTTC
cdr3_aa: CASSQGTSVPYEQYF

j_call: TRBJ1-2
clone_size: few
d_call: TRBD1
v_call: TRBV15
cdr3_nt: TGTGCCACCAGCTCTAGACATCCGGGGCCCCCCTGGGACAGCGCTTTACATGGCTACACCTTC
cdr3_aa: CATSSRHPGPPWDSALHGYTF

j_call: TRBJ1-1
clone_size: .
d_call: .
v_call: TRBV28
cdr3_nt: TGTGCCAGCAGCAGAGCACAGGAGAGTCGATTCGCTGAAGCTTTTTTT
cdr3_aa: CASSRAQESRFAEAFF

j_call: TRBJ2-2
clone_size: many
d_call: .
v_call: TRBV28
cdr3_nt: TGTGCCAGCAGCTCTAACACCGGGGAGCTGTTTTTT
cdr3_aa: CASSSNTGELFF

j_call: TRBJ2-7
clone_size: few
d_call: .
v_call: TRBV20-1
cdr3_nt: TGCAGTGGCCGACCACTAGTCCTCACCTACGAGCAGTACTTC
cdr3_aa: CSGRPLVLTYEQYF

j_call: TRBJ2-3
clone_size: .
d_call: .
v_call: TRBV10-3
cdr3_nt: TGTGCCATTGGACGGACAGATACGCAGTATTTT
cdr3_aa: CAIGRTDTQYF

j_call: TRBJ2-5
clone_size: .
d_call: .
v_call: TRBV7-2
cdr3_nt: TGCGCCAGCAGCCAAGGAGGGAGCGGCTCAAGGGTCGAGACCCAGTACTTC
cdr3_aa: CASSQGGSGSRVETQYF

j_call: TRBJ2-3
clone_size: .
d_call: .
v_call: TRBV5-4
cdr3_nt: TGTGCCAGCTCACCAGTTCCCCGCACAGATACGCAGTATTTT
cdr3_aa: CASSPVPRTDTQYF

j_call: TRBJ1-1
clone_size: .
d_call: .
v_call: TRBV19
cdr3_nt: TGTGCCAGTATGCGGTCGATGAACACTGAAGCTTTCTTT
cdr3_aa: CASMRSMNTEAFF

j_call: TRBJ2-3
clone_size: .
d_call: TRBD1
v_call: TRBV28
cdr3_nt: TGTGCCAGCAGTACCGGGACAGATAGGCAGTATTTT
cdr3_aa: CASSTGTDRQYF

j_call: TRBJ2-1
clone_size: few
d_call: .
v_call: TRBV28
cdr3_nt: TGTGCCAGCAGGTCGACTTGGGATGAGCAGTTCTTC
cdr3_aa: CASRSTWDEQFF

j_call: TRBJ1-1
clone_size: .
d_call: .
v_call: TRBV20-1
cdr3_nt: TGCGGTGCTAGGGGGTACCGAAGGAGCCCTGAAGCTTTCTTT
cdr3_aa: CGARGYRRSPEAFF

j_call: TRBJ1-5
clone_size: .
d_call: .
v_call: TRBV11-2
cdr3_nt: TGTGCCATCAGCTTAGATCGGAATCAGCCCCAGCATTTT
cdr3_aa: CAISLDRNQPQHF

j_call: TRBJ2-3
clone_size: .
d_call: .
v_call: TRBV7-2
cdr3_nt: TGTGCCAGCAGCCAGAGGGAAGTTAGCACAGGTACGCAGTATTTT
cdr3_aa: CASSQREVSTGTQYF

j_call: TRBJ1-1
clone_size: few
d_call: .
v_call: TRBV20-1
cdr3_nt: TGCAGTGCTAGAGATTTGGGCACATCCACTGAAGCTTTCTTT
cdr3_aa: CSARDLGTSTEAFF

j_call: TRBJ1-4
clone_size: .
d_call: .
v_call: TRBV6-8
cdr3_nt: TGTGCCAGCAGTCCCCGGTCGCAGGAGGCATATGAAAAACTGCTTTTT
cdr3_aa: CASSPRSQEAYEKLLF

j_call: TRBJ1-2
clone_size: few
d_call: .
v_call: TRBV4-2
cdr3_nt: TGTGCCAGCAGCCAAGACAGTACCACTAACTATGGCTACACCTTC
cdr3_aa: CASSQDSTTNYGYTF

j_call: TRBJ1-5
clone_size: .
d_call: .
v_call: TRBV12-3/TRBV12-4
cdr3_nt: TGTGCCAGCAGTTTTTTACAGGGTAATCAGCCCCAGCATTTT
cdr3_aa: CASSFLQGNQPQHF

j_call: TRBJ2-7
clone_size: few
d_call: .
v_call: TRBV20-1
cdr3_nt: TGCAGTGCTAGTCGTCAGGGAAGCAATACGTCCTACGAGCAGTACTTC
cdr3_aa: CSASRQGSNTSYEQYF

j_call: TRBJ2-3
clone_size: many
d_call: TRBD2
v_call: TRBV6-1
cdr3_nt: TGTGCCAGCATGAGGCTAGCGGACACAGATACGCAGTATTTT
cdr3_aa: CASMRLADTDTQYF

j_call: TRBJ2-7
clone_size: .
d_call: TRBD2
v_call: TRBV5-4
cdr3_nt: TGTGCCAGCAGCCCGGAAACGGGAGGACCCTACGAGCAGTACTTC
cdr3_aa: CASSPETGGPYEQYF

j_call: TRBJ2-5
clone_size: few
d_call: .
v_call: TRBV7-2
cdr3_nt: TGTGCCAGCAGTGATATACCGCAAGAGACCCAGTACTTC
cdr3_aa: CASSDIPQETQYF

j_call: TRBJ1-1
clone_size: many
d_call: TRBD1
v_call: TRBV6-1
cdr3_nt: TGTGCCAGCAGTCGGGACAGAGAGAACACTGAAGCTTTCTTT
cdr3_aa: CASSRDRENTEAFF

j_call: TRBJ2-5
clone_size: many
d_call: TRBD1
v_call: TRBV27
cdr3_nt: TGTGCCAGCAGTAACGGACAGGGGAACCACGAGACCCAGTACTTC
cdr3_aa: CASSNGQGNHETQYF

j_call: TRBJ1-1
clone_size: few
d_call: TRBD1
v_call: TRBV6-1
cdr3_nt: TGTGCCATCAGTGTCACAGGGGACACTGAAGCTTTCTTT
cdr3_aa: CAISVTGDTEAFF

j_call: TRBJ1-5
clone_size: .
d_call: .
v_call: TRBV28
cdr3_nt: TGTGCCAGCAGTTTATTGGGTTCCATTTCGACGAGCAATCAGCCCCAGCATTTT
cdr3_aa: CASSLLGSISTSNQPQHF

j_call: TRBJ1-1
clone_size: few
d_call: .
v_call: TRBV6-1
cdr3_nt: TGTGCCAGCTCAACCTTACCAGTGGAAGCTTTCTTT
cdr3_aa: CASSTLPVEAFF

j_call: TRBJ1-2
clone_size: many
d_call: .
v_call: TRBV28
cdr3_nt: TGTGCCAGCAGTGGTCTGTCAGAGGGCTACACCTTC
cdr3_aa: CASSGLSEGYTF

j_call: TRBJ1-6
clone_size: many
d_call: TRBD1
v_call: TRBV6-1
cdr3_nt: TGTGCCAGCAGTCCGGGACAGGGGATTAATTCACCCCTCCACTTT
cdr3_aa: CASSPGQGINSPLHF

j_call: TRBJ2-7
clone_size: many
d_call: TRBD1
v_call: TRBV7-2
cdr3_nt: TGTGCCAGCACAAAGACAGGGACCGAGCAGTACTTC
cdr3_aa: CASTKTGTEQYF

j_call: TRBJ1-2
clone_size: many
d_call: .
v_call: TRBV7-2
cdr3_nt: TGTGCCAGCAGCTCCGGTTTCTATGGCTACACCTTC
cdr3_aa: CASSSGFYGYTF

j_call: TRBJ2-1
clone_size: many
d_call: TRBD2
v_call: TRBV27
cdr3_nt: TGTGCCAGCAGTTTAATCGGTTTTAGCGGGTTAGGTGAGCAGTTCTTC
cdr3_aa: CASSLIGFSGLGEQFF

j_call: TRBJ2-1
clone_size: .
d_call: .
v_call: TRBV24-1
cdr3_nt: TGTGCCACCAGTGATGCGACTAGTCCGGCCTACATTGAGCAGTTCTTC
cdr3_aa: CATSDATSPAYIEQFF

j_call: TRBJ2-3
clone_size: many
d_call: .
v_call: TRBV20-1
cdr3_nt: TGCAGTGCTCCGTCGGCTAGCACAGATACGCAGTATTTT
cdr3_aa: CSAPSASTDTQYF

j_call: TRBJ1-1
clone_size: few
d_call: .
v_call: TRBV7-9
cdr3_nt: TGTGCCAGCAGCTTTCAATACGCTGAAGCTTTCTTT
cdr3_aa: CASSFQYAEAFF

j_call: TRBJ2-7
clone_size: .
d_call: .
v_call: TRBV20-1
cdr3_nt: TGCAGTGCTAGAGATCAGGGACGGCGTGCCAAGCAGTACTTC
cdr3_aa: CSARDQGRRAKQYF

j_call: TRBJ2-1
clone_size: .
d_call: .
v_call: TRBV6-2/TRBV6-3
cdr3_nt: TGTGCCAGCAGACAGTGGGGCTCCTACAATGAGCAGTTCTTC
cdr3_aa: CASRQWGSYNEQFF

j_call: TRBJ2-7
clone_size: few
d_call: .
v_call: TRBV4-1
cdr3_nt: TGCGCCAGCAGCCAGACGGCGGTTAGCTCCTACGAGCAGTACTTC
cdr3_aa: CASSQTAVSSYEQYF

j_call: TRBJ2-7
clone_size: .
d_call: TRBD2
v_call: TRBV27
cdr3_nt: TGTGCCAGCAGTTTGTCACTAGCGGCCTACTACGAGCAGTACTTC
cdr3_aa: CASSLSLAAYYEQYF

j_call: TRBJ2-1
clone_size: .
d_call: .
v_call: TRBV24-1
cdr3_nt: TGTGCCACCAGTGGAGGACTCCAGGATTACAATGAGCAGTTCTTC
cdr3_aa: CATSGGLQDYNEQFF

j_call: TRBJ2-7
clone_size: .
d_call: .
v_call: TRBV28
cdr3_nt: TGTGCCAGCAGTTTTTACCTGGCTGGGGGGAACGAGCAGTACTTC
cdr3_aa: CASSFYLAGGNEQYF

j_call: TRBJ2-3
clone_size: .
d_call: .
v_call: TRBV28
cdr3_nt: TGTGCCAGCGGACACTCGACAGATACGCAGTATTTT
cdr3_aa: CASGHSTDTQYF

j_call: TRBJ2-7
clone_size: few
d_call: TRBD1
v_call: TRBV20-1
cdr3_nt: TGCAGTGCTATTGCACCGGGACAGCCTCGGGAGCAGTACTTC
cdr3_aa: CSAIAPGQPREQYF

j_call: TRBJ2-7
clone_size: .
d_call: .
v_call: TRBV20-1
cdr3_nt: TGCAGTGTCAAAGAGGGACCTAACGAGCAGTACTTC
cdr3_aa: CSVKEGPNEQYF